This entry describes one T cell receptor (beta chain). Libraries for TCR beta were made by quantitative 5'-RACE with molecular barcodes. Using its own MiXCR run on the 5' RACE reads, TCRdb lists one record per CDR3 protein. The repertoire holds a few hundred thousand distinct CDR3 sequences, with 20% to 25% as singletons. The data belong to a study of CD8 T cells in ankylosing spondylitis. Germline V lookup: CDR1 LNHNV, CDR2 YYDKDF (reference sequence). This CDR3 comprises 15 residues. V dropped 0 bases and J dropped 1 base, with 9 bases sitting between them. The source of this sequence is a male donor with ankylosing spondylitis or in good health (not recorded which). The specimen sequenced was blood, either unsorted or a sorted T cell fraction (not recorded which). The chain combines TRBV15 with TRBJ1-1, with TRBD1 as a possible D gene (5 bases). The CDR3 loop reads CATSRDRGWNTEAFF. The DNA for the CDR3 is TGTGCCACCAGCAGAGATCGGGGGTGGAACACTGAAGCTTTCTTT.